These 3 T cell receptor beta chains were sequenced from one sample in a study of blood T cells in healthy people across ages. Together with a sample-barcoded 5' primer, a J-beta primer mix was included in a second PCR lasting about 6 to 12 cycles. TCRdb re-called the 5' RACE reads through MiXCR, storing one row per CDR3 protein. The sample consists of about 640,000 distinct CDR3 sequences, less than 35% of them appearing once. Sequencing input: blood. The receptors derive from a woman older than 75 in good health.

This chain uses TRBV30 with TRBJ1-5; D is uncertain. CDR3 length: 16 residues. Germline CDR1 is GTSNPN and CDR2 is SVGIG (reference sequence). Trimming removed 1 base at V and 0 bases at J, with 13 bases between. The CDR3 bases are TGTGCCTGGAGTGGAGTCGGTGACTCTAGCAATCAGCCCCAGCATTTT. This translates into CAWSGVGDSSNQPQHF.

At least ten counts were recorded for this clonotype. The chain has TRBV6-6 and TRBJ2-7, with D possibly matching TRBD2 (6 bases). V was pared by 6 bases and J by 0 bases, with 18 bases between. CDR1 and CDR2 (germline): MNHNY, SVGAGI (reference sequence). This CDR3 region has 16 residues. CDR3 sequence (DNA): TGTGCCAGCAGCCGAGACCCCGGGGGTAGCTCCTACGAGCAGTACTTC. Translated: CASSRDPGGSSYEQYF.

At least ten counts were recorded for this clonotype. The CDR3 is CASSESGGPISGANVLTF. In DNA form, the CDR3 reads TGTGCCAGCAGCGAGTCAGGGGGCCCTATCTCTGGGGCCAACGTCCTGACTTTC. This chain joins TRBV9 and TRBJ2-6; 8 bases fit TRBD1. The germline CDR1 and CDR2 sequences are SGDLS and YYNGEE. CDR3 size: 18 residues. The trim removed 3 bases at V and 0 bases at J, leaving 8 bases unmatched.